One sample yielded the 5 T cell receptor beta chains listed below, sequenced in a study of response to subunit inactivated influenza vaccine. Each CDR3 protein gets one entry after TCRdb re-called the RT-PCR reads with MiXCR. The sample records roughly 650,000 distinct CDR3 sequences, 15% to 18% being singletons. The sample consisted of PBMCs from blood, taken approximately 12 days after vaccination. All receptors come from a man between 50 and 59 years old who received an inactivated influenza vaccine.

The J gene is TRBJ1-1, the V gene TRBV28; weak D call: TRBD1 (5 bases). Germline V gives CDR1 MDHEN, CDR2 SYDVKM. This CDR3 is 12 amino acids long. Trimming removed 4 bases from V and 10 bases from J, with 13 bases in between. The CDR3 region has the DNA TGTGCCAGCAGTTCGAATCACGGGGGAGCTTTCTTT. Protein sequence: CASSSNHGGAFF.

The table lists this clonotype with many counts. The chain joins TRBV7-8 to TRBJ1-2; D is possibly TRBD1 (5 bases). CDR1 is SGHVS and CDR2 is FQNEAQ in the germline V gene. The CDR3 runs 17 residues. Trimming took off 3 bases at V and 2 bases at J, with 19 bases between the two ends. The CDR3 sequence: CASSFPGLPTLNYGYTF. Written as DNA, the CDR3 is TGTGCCAGCAGCTTCCCGGGACTTCCTACCCTGAACTATGGCTACACCTTC.

The chain recombines TRBV7-9 with TRBJ2-5; D ambiguous. Per the germline V gene, CDR1 is SEHNR and CDR2 is FQNEAQ (reference sequence). Trimming stripped 1 base from V and 2 bases from J, with 11 bases between. The CDR3 sequence is 15 residues long. CDR3 sequence: CASSLGWGQQETQYF. The CDR3 coding sequence is TGTGCCAGCAGCTTAGGCTGGGGTCAGCAAGAGACCCAGTACTTC.

The DNA for the CDR3 is TGTGCCAGTAGCGAGTATGGGTACAATGAGCAGTTCTTC. Its translation: CASSEYGYNEQFF. The chain has TRBV19 and TRBJ2-1; no firm D call. V shed 6 bases and J shed 4 bases, with 10 bases lying between them. The CDR3 totals 13 residues. Germline assignment: CDR1 LNHDA and CDR2 SQIVND (reference sequence).

This clonotype came up a few times. This chain connects TRBV29-1 to TRBJ2-4, with D perhaps TRBD2 (6 bases). Germline CDR1 is SQVTM and CDR2 is ANQGSEA. Trimming shortened V by 3 bases and J by 9 bases, and 12 bases separated the two germline ends. The CDR3 sequence is 12 residues long. CDR3 residues: CSVEDGGSIQYF. CDR3 nucleotides: TGCAGCGTTGAGGACGGGGGTAGCATTCAGTACTTC.